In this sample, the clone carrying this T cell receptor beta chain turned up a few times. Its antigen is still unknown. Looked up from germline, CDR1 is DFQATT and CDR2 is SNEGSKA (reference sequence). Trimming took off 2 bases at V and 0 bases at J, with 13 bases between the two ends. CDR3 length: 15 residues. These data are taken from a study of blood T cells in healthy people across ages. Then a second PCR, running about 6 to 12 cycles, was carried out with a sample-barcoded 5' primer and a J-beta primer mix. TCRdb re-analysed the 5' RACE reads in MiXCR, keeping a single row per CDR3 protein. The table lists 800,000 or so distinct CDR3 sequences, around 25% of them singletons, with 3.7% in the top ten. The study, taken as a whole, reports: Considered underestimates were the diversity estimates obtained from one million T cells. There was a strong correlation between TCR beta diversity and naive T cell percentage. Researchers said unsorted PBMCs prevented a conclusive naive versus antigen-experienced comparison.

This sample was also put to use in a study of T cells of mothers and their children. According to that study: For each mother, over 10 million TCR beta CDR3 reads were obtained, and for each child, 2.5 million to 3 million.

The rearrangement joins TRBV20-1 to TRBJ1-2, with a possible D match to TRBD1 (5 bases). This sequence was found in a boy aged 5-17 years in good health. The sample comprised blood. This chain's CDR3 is CSARSGDLANYGYTF. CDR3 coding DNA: TGCAGTGCTAGATCTGGGGACCTAGCTAACTATGGCTACACCTTC.